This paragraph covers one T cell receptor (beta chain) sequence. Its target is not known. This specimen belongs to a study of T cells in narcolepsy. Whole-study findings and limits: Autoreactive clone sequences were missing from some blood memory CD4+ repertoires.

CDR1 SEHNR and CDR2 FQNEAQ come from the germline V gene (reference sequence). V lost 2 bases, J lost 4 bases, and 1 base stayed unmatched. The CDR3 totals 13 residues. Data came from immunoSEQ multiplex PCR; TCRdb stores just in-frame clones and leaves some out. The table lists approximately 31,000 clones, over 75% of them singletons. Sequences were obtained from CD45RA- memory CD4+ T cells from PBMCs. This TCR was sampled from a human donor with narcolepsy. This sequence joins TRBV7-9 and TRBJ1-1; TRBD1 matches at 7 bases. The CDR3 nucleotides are TGTGCCAGCAGCTTACAGGGGGTCACTGAAGCTTTCTTT. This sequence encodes CASSLQGVTEAFF.